This T cell receptor beta chain stems from a study of cytomegalovirus exposure and HLA in healthy donors. 60 Vbeta and 13 Jbeta primers were used in PCR. The assay was immunoSEQ multiplex PCR, and TCRdb's table has in-frame clones only and misses some. The profile shows 150,000 to 200,000 clones, 84% of them singletons. Germline loops: CDR1 SEHNR, CDR2 FQNEAQ (reference sequence). The CDR3 consists of 14 residues. Trimming cost V 10 bases and J 4 bases, with 19 bases left between them. The specimen sequenced was PBMCs. This clonotype was obtained from a boy under 18 in good health and CMV-seronegative. The J gene is TRBJ2-5, the V gene TRBV7-9; perhaps TRBD2 as D (5 bases). CDR3 residues: CATLGVGSLETQYF. In nucleotides, the CDR3 is TGTGCCACCCTGGGTGTTGGGAGTTTAGAGACCCAGTACTTC.